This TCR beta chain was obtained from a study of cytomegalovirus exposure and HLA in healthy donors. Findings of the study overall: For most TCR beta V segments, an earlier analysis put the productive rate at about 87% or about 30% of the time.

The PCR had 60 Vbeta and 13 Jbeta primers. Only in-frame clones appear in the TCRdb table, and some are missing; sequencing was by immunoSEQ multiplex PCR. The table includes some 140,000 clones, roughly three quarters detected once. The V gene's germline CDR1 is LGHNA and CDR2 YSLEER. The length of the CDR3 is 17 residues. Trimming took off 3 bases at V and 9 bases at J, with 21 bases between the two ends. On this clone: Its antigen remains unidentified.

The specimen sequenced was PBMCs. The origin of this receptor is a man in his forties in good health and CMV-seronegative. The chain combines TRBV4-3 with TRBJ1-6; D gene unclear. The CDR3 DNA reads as TGCGCCAGCAGCCAGACCCGGGTTACAACGAGGAGTTCACCCCTCCACTTT. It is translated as CASSQTRVTTRSSPLHF.